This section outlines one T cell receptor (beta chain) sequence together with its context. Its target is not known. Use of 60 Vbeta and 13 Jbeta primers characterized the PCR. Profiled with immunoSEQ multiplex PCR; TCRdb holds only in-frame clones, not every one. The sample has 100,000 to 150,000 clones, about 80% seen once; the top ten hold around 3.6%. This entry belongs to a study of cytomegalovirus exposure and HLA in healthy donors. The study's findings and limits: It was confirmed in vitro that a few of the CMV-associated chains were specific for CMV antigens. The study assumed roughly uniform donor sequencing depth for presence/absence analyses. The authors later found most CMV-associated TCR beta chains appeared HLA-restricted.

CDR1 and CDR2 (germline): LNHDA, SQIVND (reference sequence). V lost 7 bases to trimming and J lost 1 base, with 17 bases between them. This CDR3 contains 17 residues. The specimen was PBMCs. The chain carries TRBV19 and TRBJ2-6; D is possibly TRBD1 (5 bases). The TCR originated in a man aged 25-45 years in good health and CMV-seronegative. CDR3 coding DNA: TGTGCCAGTATGTTGATGATAGGGGCTTCTGGGGCCAACGTCCTGACTTTC. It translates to CASMLMIGASGANVLTF. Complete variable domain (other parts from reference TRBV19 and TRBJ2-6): DGGITQSPKYLFRKEGQNVTLSCEQNLNHDAMYWYRQDPGQGLRLIYYSQIVNDFQKGDIAEGYSVSREKKESFPLTVTSAQKNPTAFYLCASMLMIGASGANVLTFGAGSRLTVL.